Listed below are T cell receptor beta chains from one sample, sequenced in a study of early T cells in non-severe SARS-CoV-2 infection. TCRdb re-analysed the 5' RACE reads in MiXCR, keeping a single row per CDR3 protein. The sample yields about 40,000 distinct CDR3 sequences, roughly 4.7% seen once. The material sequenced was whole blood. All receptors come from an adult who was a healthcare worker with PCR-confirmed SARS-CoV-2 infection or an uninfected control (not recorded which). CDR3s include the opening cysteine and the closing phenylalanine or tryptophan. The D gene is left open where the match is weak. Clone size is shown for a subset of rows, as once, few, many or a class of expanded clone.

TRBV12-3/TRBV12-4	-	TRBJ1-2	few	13	TGTGCCAGCAGTCCAGGGATGAACTATGGCTACACCTTC	CASSPGMNYGYTF
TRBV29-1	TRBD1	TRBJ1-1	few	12	TGCAGCGCGACAGGGGAGTACACTGAAGCTTTCTTT	CSATGEYTEAFF
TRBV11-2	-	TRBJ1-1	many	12	TGTGCCAGCAGCCTTGTACAGGCTGAAGCTTTCTTT	CASSLVQAEAFF
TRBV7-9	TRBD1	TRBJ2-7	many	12	TGTGCCTGGGACAGGGGCCCCTACGAGCAGTACTTC	CAWDRGPYEQYF
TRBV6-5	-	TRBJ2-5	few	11	TGTGCCAGCAGGAGGCAAGAGACCCAGTACTTC	CASRRQETQYF
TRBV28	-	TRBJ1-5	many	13	TGTGCCAGCATCCAGCAGGATAAGGAGCCCCAGCATTTT	CASIQQDKEPQHF
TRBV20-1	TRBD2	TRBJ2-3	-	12	TGCAGTGCTAGCGGGGGGGCAGATACGCAGTATTTT	CSASGGADTQYF
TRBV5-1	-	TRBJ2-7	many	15	TGCGCCAGCAGCTTGATAGCGGAGAGCTCCTACGAGCAGTACTTC	CASSLIAESSYEQYF
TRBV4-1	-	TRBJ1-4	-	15	TGCGCCAGCAGCCCTTCTGACGCAACTAATGAAAAACTGTTTTTT	CASSPSDATNEKLFF
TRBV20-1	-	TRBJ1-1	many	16	TGCAGTGCTAGAGTGATCCGGGGGGCGGAGAACACTGAAGCTTTCTTT	CSARVIRGAENTEAFF
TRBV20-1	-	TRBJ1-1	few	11	TGCAGTGCTTCCGTTTACGCTGAAGCTTTCTTT	CSASVYAEAFF
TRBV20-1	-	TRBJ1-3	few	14	TGCAGTGCTTATACTCAGGTTTCTGGAAACACCATATATTTT	CSAYTQVSGNTIYF
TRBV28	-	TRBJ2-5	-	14	TGTGCCAGCAGCCTCATCAGCCCACAAGAGACCCAGTACTTC	CASSLISPQETQYF
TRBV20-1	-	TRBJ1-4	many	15	TGCAGTGCTAGAGTCCCGGGGGCGTCTAATGAAAAACTGTTTTTT	CSARVPGASNEKLFF
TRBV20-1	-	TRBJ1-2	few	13	TGCAGTGCTAGCAATGAGGGGGGCAGAGGCTACACCTTC	CSASNEGGRGYTF
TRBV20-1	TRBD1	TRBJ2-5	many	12	TGCAGTGCTGGACAGGGGCAAGAGACCCAGTACTTC	CSAGQGQETQYF
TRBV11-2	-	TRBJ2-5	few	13	TGTGCCAGCAGCTTCCCGGGGCAAGAGACCCAGTACTTC	CASSFPGQETQYF
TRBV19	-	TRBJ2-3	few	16	TGTGCCAGTAGTGTAAACACGGGATTTACGACAGATACGCAGTATTTT	CASSVNTGFTTDTQYF
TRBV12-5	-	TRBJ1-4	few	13	TGTGCTAGTGGCAGGACCGGGACTAAGAGACTGTTTTTT	CASGRTGTKRLFF
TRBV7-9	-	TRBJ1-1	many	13	TGTGCCAGCAGCTTATCGAATATCCAAGAAGCTTTCTTT	CASSLSNIQEAFF
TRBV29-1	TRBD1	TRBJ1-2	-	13	TGCAGCGTTCGCCCAGGGGGCAGCTATGGCTACACCTTC	CSVRPGGSYGYTF
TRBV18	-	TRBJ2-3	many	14	TGTGCCAGCTCACGAACGGGGTTAAGGGATACGCAGTATTTT	CASSRTGLRDTQYF
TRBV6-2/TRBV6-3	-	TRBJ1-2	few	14	TGTGCCAGCAGAACACGACTAGGAAACTATGGCTACACCTTC	CASRTRLGNYGYTF
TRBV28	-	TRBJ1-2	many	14	TGTGCCAGCAGTACAACAGGGATTTTGTATGGCTACACCTTC	CASSTTGILYGYTF
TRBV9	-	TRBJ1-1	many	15	TGTGCCAGCAGCATTCGGGGGCAGGCCGGTGCTGAAGCTTTCTTT	CASSIRGQAGAEAFF
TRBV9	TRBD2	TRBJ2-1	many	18	TGTGCCAGCAGCAACGGGGGAGGGTCGGGCAGCTCCTACAATGAGCAGTTCTTC	CASSNGGGSGSSYNEQFF
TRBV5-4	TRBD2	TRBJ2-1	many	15	TGTGCCAGCAGCTTGGAGCTAGCGGGATTGGCTGAGCAGTTCTTC	CASSLELAGLAEQFF
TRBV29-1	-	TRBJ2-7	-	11	TGCAGCGTTGAGGTCGCCTACGAGCAGTACTTC	CSVEVAYEQYF
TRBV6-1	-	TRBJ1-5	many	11	TGTGCCACGCACACCGATCAGCCCCAGCATTTT	CATHTDQPQHF
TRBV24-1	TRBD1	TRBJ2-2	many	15	TGTGCCACCAGTGATTCAGGGACAGATCCCGGGGAGCTGTTTTTT	CATSDSGTDPGELFF
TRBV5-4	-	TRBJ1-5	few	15	TGTGCCAGCAGCCCCTACGGCAGATACAATCAGCCCCAGCATTTT	CASSPYGRYNQPQHF
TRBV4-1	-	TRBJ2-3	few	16	TGCGCCAGCAGCGGGGTTGGGTACCTCGTGGGTGATACGCAGTATTTT	CASSGVGYLVGDTQYF
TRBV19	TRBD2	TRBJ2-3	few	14	TGTGCCATCGGGACTAGCGGTAACACAGATACGCAGTATTTT	CAIGTSGNTDTQYF
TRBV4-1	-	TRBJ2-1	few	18	TGCGCCAGCAGCCAACCCCTGGACGGGGCTAGCTCCTACAATGAGCAGTTCTTC	CASSQPLDGASSYNEQFF
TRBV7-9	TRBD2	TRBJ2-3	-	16	TGTGCCAGCAGAATAACTAGCGGGGGGGTCACAGATACGCAGTATTTT	CASRITSGGVTDTQYF
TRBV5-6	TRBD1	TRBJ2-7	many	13	TGTGCCAGCAGCTTCGGGACAGCCCTAGAGCAGTACTTC	CASSFGTALEQYF
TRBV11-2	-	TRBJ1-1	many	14	TGTGCCAGCACCCTACGGAGGCGGGACACTGAAGCTTTCTTT	CASTLRRRDTEAFF
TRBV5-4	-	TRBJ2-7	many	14	TGTGCCAGCGGCGACATTGACACCTTGGGCGAGCAGTACTTC	CASGDIDTLGEQYF
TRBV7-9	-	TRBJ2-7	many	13	TGTGCCAGCAGCCCCTCGGGGTCCTACGAGCAGTACTTC	CASSPSGSYEQYF
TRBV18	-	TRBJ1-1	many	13	TGTGCCAGCTCACCACGTGGGAACACTGAAGCTTTCTTT	CASSPRGNTEAFF
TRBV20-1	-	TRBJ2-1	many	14	TGCAGTGCTAGAGTTGGGACAAATAACAATGAGCAGTTCTTC	CSARVGTNNNEQFF
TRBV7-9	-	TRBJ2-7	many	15	TGTGCCAGCAGCTTAGGCCCCCCGAGGGGCGACGAGCAGTACTTC	CASSLGPPRGDEQYF
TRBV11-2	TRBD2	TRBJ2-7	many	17	TGTGCCAGCAGCCCTTCCCCGCTAGCGGGGGGACTCTACGAGCAGTACTTC	CASSPSPLAGGLYEQYF
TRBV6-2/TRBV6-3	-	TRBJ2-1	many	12	TGTGCCAGCAGTTTCCCTCGTTTAGAGCAGTTCTTC	CASSFPRLEQFF
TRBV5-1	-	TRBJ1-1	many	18	TGCGCCAGCAGCTTGTTGGCGATCGGACGGGCTGTTTTATCTGAAGCTTTCTTT	CASSLLAIGRAVLSEAFF
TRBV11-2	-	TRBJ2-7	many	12	TGTGCCAGCAGCTTAAGGACCCACGAGCAGTACTTC	CASSLRTHEQYF